This is a list of T cell receptor beta chains from one sample in a study of shared clonotypes between healthy human individuals. The protocol was immunoSEQ multiplex PCR, while the TCRdb copy is restricted to in-frame clones and leaves out a portion. In the table there are about 560,000 clones, around 78% of which are singletons. Sequenced: PBMCs. The source is a woman between 40 and 55 years old in good health. Some clones in this sample may be carry-over from other donors' samples. Both conserved end residues are part of each CDR3. The D gene is left open where the match is weak. Size is stated for part of the rows, as once, few or many counts, or as a class when the clone is expanded.

17 | TRBJ1-1 | NA | TRBV7-9 | NA | CASSPKVGPERNTEAFF | TGTGCCAGCAGCCCCAAAGTCGGACCGGAACGGAACACTGAAGCTTTCTTT
15 | TRBJ2-7 | NA | TRBV2 | NA | CASQADSRWDYEQYF | TGTGCCAGCCAAGCGGACAGCCGATGGGATTACGAGCAGTACTTC
13 | TRBJ2-2 | many | TRBV29-1 | NA | CSGNRGGTGELFF | TGCAGCGGCAACAGGGGGGGGACCGGGGAGCTGTTTTTT
16 | TRBJ1-2 | NA | TRBV18 | NA | CASSPAVRSRIYGYTF | TGTGCCAGCTCACCGGCCGTGCGTTCCAGGATCTATGGCTACACCTTC
14 | TRBJ1-2 | NA | TRBV29-1 | NA | CSVGSGTDYYGYTF | TGCAGCGTTGGCTCCGGGACGGATTACTATGGCTACACCTTC
16 | TRBJ1-1 | NA | TRBV7-3 | NA | CASSLGFAGQMTEAFF | TGTGCCAGCAGCTTAGGATTCGCGGGGCAGATGACTGAAGCTTTCTTT
13 | TRBJ2-1 | NA | TRBV10-2 | NA | CASSLDFHNEQFF | TGCGCCAGCAGTCTGGACTTTCACAATGAGCAGTTCTTC
14 | TRBJ2-7 | few | TRBV7-2 | TRBD2 | CASSMTSGSNEQYF | TGTGCCAGCAGCATGACTAGCGGGAGCAACGAGCAGTACTTC
16 | TRBJ2-7 | once | TRBV5-4 | TRBD2 | CASSLPGTRKFYEQYF | TGTGCCAGCAGCCTTCCCGGGACTAGGAAGTTCTACGAGCAGTACTTC
17 | TRBJ2-1 | NA | TRBV7-3 | TRBD2 | CASSSGLAGGLGNEQFF | TGTGCCAGCAGCTCGGGACTAGCGGGAGGGCTAGGCAATGAGCAGTTCTTC
15 | TRBJ2-7 | many | TRBV30 | NA | CAWSLADRDVSEQYF | TGTGCCTGGAGTCTAGCGGACAGGGATGTGTCCGAGCAGTACTTC
14 | TRBJ1-1 | few | TRBV5-1 | NA | CASSLPSMNTEAFF | TGCGCCAGCAGCTTGCCCAGCATGAACACTGAAGCTTTCTTT